These 17 T cell receptor beta chains came from one sample sequenced in a study of cytotoxic CD8 clonotypes in ibrutinib-treated CLL. Data came from immunoSEQ multiplex PCR; TCRdb stores just in-frame clones and leaves some out. The table shows 35,000 to 45,000 clones, with about 70% occurring only once. The starting material was PBMCs, obtained at disease progression, from a patient treated with ibrutinib. Every receptor here comes from a human donor with chronic lymphocytic leukemia.

The gene calls are TRBV4-1 and TRBJ1-3; D call uncertain. Germline CDR1 MGHRA, CDR2 YSYEKL. Trimming took off 6 bases at V and 2 bases at J, with 20 bases between the two ends. The CDR3 runs to 17 residues. This CDR3 is CASSQTGLGIPGNTIYF. As DNA, the CDR3 is TGCGCCAGCAGTCAAACGGGGTTGGGGATACCTGGAAACACCATATATTTT.

This chain links TRBV9 with TRBJ2-5; 15 positions agree with TRBD2. Losses at the gene ends were 3 bases for V and 7 bases for J; bases not matched to a gene: 13. This CDR3 is built from 18 residues. In germline, CDR1 is SGDLS, CDR2 YYNGEE. CDR3 protein: CASSAAGTSGGLRGTQYF. CDR3 sequence (DNA): TGTGCCAGCAGCGCCGCCGGGACTAGCGGGGGGTTACGAGGGACCCAGTACTTC. Full variable domain (rest looked up from reference TRBV9 and TRBJ2-5): DSGVTQTPKHLITATGQRVTLRCSPRSGDLSVYWYQQSLDQGLQFLIQYYNGEERAKGNILERFSAQQFPDLHSELNLSSLELGDSALYFCASSAAGTSGGLRGTQYFGPGTRLLVL.

This chain joins TRBV12-5 and TRBJ1-4; D perhaps matches TRBD1 (6 bases). Trimming stripped 8 bases from V and 4 bases from J, with 17 bases between. There are 15 residues in the CDR3. Germline CDR1 is LGHNT and CDR2 is FRNRAP. The CDR3 coding sequence is TGTGCTAGTCAGGGGTGGGGGCCAAGTAATGAAAAACTGTTTTTT. Its protein is CASQGWGPSNEKLFF.

The chain carries TRBV19 and TRBJ1-5; a weak D match, TRBD1 (6 bases). Germline values: CDR1 LNHDA, CDR2 SQIVND (reference sequence). Trimming stripped 8 bases from V and 0 bases from J, with 14 bases between. There are 15 residues in the CDR3. This chain's CDR3 is CASAIQGNSNQPQHF. The CDR3 DNA sequence: TGTGCCAGTGCTATACAGGGAAATAGCAATCAGCCCCAGCATTTT. Drawing the rest from reference TRBV19 and TRBJ1-5, the complete variable domain is DGGITQSPKYLFRKEGQNVTLSCEQNLNHDAMYWYRQDPGQGLRLIYYSQIVNDFQKGDIAEGYSVSREKKESFPLTVTSAQKNPTAFYLCASAIQGNSNQPQHFGDGTRLSIL.

The chain links TRBV19 to TRBJ2-1, with 9 bases aligning to TRBD2. The CDR3 sequence is 14 residues long. The V gene end was trimmed by 4 bases and the J gene end by 7 bases; junction bases not matched to a gene: 5. Germline V CDR1 and CDR2: LNHDA, SQIVND (reference sequence). CDR3 loop: CASSTGTSLNEQFF. The CDR3 DNA reads as TGTGCCAGTAGTACCGGGACTAGCCTAAATGAGCAGTTCTTC.

The chain combines TRBV9 with TRBJ1-3, with 10 bases identical to TRBD1. The V segment lost 0 bases and the J segment 9 bases; nucleotides outside the gene matches: 12. Germline CDR1 reads SGDLS; CDR2 reads YYNGEE. This CDR3 is built from 17 residues. The CDR3 protein is CASSVGPTGGAWGTIYF. CDR3 in DNA: TGTGCCAGCAGCGTAGGACCGACAGGGGGCGCTTGGGGCACCATATATTTT.

This clone came up a few times. The chain combines TRBV19 with TRBJ1-5; D remains unclear. Germline V gene lookup returns CDR1 LNHDA and CDR2 SQIVND (reference sequence). V shed 2 bases and J shed 7 bases, with 12 bases lying between them. The CDR3 contains 14 residues. The CDR3 nucleotides are TGTGCCAGTAGTATAAGACTGTCAGGACAGCCCCAGCATTTT. It yields the protein CASSIRLSGQPQHF.

CDR3 in amino acids: CASSRDRGTYEQYF. As DNA, the CDR3 is TGTGCCAGCAGCCGGGACAGGGGAACCTACGAGCAGTACTTC. The chain couples TRBV5-4 to TRBJ2-7, with TRBD1 matching 10 bases. This CDR3 region has 14 residues. Trimming took 4 bases from V and 2 from J; bases not matched to a gene: 3. Germline V gene data show CDR1 as SGHNT and CDR2 as YYREEE (reference sequence). Based on the CDR3 plus reference TRBV5-4 and TRBJ2-7, the full variable domain is ETGVTQSPTHLIKTRGQQVTLRCSSQSGHNTVSWYQQALGQGPQFIFQYYREEENGRGNFPPRFSGLQFPNYSSELNVNALELDDSALYLCASSRDRGTYEQYFGPGTRLTVT.

The CDR3 coding sequence is TGTGCCAGCTCACCCCGGGACAGCCATAATTCACCCCTCCACTTT. This codes for CASSPRDSHNSPLHF. The chain uses TRBV18 and TRBJ1-6, with 7 bases identical to TRBD1. The CDR3 extends over 15 amino acids. Germline V gives CDR1 KGHSH, CDR2 LQKENI. V lost 3 bases to trimming and J lost 5 bases; unmatched junction nucleotides: 4.

As concerns this clone: One base away lies a much larger clone, so this may be a sequencing read error. As the CDR3 is not closed by the conserved phenylalanine or tryptophan, this likely results from a read error. The chain links TRBV9 to TRBJ1-6; D remains unclear. CDR3 length equals 14 residues. V was pared by 0 bases and J by 7 bases, with 8 bases between. The germline CDR1 and CDR2 sequences are SGDLS and YYNGEE. This CDR3 reads CASSVARQNSPLHL. The CDR3 DNA follows: TGTGCCAGCAGCGTAGCTCGGCAGAATTCACCCCTCCACCTT.

This clone was picked up one time. This rearrangement joins TRBV18 to TRBJ2-7; D remains unclear. Looked up from germline, CDR1 is KGHSH and CDR2 is LQKENI. The V end was cut by 5 bases, the J end by 3 bases, with 8 bases between. The CDR3 is 12 amino acids. The CDR3 DNA follows: TGTGCCAGCTCAACGGAGTACTACGAGCAGTACTTC. Translation: CASSTEYYEQYF.

The chain carries TRBV9 and TRBJ1-1; D is possibly TRBD1 (5 bases). Trimming took off 3 bases at V and 1 base at J, with 13 bases between the two ends. Germline lookup yields CDR1 SGDLS and CDR2 YYNGEE. This CDR3 contains 15 residues. The CDR3, as DNA: TGTGCCAGCAGCGCCCTCGGGGGGGGGAACACTGAAGCTTTCTTT. Translation: CASSALGGGNTEAFF.

This clone was detected a few times. The V and J genes are TRBV5-6 and TRBJ2-1; a possible D gene is TRBD1 (6 bases). The germline V and J ends were trimmed by 3 bases and 4 bases, with 14 bases remaining between them. The CDR3 runs to 15 residues. The V gene's germline CDR1 is SGHDT and CDR2 YYEEEE. The chain's CDR3 is CASSSQGNPYNEQFF. The CDR3 nucleotides are TGTGCCAGCAGCTCACAGGGAAACCCTTACAATGAGCAGTTCTTC.

The chain has TRBV2 and TRBJ1-2; unclear D gene. The CDR3 is made up of 13 amino acids. CDR1 is SNHLY, CDR2 FYNNEI, per germline. V lost 5 bases, J lost 4 bases, and 11 bases lay in between. The CDR3 here is CASSTDGGYGYTF. CDR3 bases: TGTGCCAGCAGTACGGACGGTGGCTATGGCTACACCTTC.

The V call is TRBV5-1, the J call TRBJ2-2, with 7 bases aligning to TRBD1. Unmatched junction bases numbered 5, after V lost 4 bases and J lost 5 bases. The V gene's germline CDR1 is SGHRS and CDR2 YFSETQ. This CDR3 comprises 14 residues. CDR3 coding DNA: TGCGCCAGCAGCGCTGTACAGGGGACCGGGGAGCTGTTTTTT. Translation gives CASSAVQGTGELFF.

Here the CDR3 DNA reads TGTGCCAGCAGTTACTCGGCAAGAAAAAACAATGGCTACACCTTC. It is translated as CASSYSARKNNGYTF. The gene calls are TRBV6-5 and TRBJ1-2; D is ambiguous. This CDR3 comprises 15 residues. The V and J ends lost 0 bases and 6 bases respectively, with 14 bases between them. Germline assignment: CDR1 MNHEY and CDR2 SVGAGI.

CDR3 in amino acids: CASSLTAGVREQYF. CDR3 nucleotide sequence: TGCGCCAGCAGCTTAACCGCTGGGGTTCGCGAGCAGTACTTC. V is TRBV5-1 and J is TRBJ2-7; the D is unclear. This CDR3 contains 14 residues. In germline, CDR1 is SGHRS, CDR2 YFSETQ. Trimming took 2 bases from V and 6 from J, leaving 15 bases between them.